This T cell receptor (beta chain) was sequenced during a study of blood T cell repertoires in COVID-19. In the study overall: Spain, Italy and the United States supplied samples that represented acute and convalescent COVID-19. PBMCs, B-cell-depleted T cells, or T cells provided the cDNA or gDNA that made up the material.

Original methodology: Amplified reference gene primers provided the basis for estimating nucleated cell counts. Profiling relied on immunoSEQ multiplex PCR, and the TCRdb table lists in-frame clones only, not all of them. V, J and clone size were drawn from that table, and D and trimming were deduced from the DNA. The sample consists of fewer than 70,000 clones, nearly 90% of them appearing once. Losses at the gene ends were 3 bases for V and 7 bases for J; bases not matched to a gene: 20. This CDR3 is built from 18 residues. From germline, CDR1 is LNHDA and CDR2 SQIVND (reference sequence). The specimen sequenced was peripheral blood. The chain recombines TRBV19 with TRBJ1-2; 7 positions match TRBD1. This TCR was recovered from a man aged 50 to 59 with active COVID-19. The CDR3 region has the DNA TGTGCCAGTAGTATTGGTATTATGGTCAGGGGGTATCGGGGTGGCTACACCTTC. Its protein is CASSIGIMVRGYRGGYTF.